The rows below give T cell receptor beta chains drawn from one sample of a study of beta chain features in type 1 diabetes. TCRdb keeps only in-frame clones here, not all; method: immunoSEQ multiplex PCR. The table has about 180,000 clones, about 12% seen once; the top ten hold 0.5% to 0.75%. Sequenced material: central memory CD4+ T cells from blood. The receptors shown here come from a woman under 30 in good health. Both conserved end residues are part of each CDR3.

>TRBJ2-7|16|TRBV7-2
CASTTPLAGGWYEQYF
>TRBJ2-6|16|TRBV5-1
CASSLGGASGANVLTF
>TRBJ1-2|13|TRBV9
CASSVATQGASYF
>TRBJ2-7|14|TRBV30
CAWSVRGRSYEQYF
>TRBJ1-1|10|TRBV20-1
CSASDTRAFF
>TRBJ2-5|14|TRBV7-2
CASSLGGRTGTQYF
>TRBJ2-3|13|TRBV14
CASSQDRGDTQYF
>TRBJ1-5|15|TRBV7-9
CASSSRGGGNQPQHF
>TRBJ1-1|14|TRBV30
CAWSPGQGNTEAFF
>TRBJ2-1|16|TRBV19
CASSTDRGGIYNEQFF
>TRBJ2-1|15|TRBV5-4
CASSIPGTAYNEQFF
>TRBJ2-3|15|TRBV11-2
CASSLGLGGTDTQYF
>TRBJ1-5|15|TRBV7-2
CASSLQGHSNQPQHF
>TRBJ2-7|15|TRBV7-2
CASSPGFSGSYEQYF
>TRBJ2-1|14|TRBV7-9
CASSLWDRGNEQFF